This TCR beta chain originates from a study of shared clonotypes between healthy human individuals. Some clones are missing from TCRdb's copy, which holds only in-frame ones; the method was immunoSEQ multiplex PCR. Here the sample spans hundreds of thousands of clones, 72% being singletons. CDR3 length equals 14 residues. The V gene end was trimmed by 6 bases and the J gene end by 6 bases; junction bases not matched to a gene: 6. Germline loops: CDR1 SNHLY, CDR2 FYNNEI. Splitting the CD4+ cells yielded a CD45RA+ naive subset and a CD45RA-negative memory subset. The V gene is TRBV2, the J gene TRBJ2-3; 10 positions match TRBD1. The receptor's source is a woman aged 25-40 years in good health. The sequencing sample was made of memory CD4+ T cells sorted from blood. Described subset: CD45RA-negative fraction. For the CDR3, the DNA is TGTGCCAGCAGGCCGGGACAGGGGCCCGATACGCAGTATTTT. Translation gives CASRPGQGPDTQYF. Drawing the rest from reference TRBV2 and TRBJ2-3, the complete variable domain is EPEVTQTPSHQVTQMGQEVILRCVPISNHLYFYWYRQILGQKVEFLVSFYNNEISEKSEIFDDQFSVERPDGSNFTLKIRSTKLEDSAMYFCASRPGQGPDTQYFGPGTRLTVL.